The source of this TCR beta chain is a study of response to subunit inactivated influenza vaccine. General observations from the study: Each seasonal influenza vaccination, the authors suggested, recruits few new T cells.

In this sample, this clonotype turned up a few times. The antigen is not known. V was pared by 5 bases and J by 0 bases, with 11 bases of the junction left unmatched. CDR1 is DFQATT, CDR2 SNEGSKA, per germline (reference sequence). The CDR3 has 18 residues. TCRdb recomputed calls from the RT-PCR reads with MiXCR, one row per CDR3 protein. Of approximately 500,000 distinct CDR3 sequences in the sample, approximately 12% were seen once. The starting material was PBMCs from blood, obtained 40 to 50 days after vaccination. The V and J genes are TRBV20-1 and TRBJ2-4; 12 nucleotides agree with TRBD2. The sequence derives from a man aged 45 to 65 who received an inactivated influenza vaccine. The CDR3 sequence is CSASSTSGGPPAKNIQYF. CDR3 in DNA: TGCAGTGCTTCCAGTACTAGCGGGGGGCCACCAGCCAAAAACATTCAGTACTTC.